This T cell receptor (beta chain) was identified in a study of control samples from healthy donors and cancer patients (dated by TCRdb to between 2020 and 2021). From the germline V gene, CDR1 is SGHNT and CDR2 is YENEEA. Ends trimmed: V by 3 bases, J by 4 bases; bases unmatched to a gene: 6. Counted from cysteine to phenylalanine, this CDR3 has 15 amino acids. The read is trimmed to its CDR3 DNA, 45 bases read in frame from base 1. The library was prepared using the immunoSEQ multiplex PCR assay. TCRdb mirrors the immuneACCESS table, restricted to in-frame sequences. Some clones are absent from its copies; in checked studies, under half trace to an unresolved V gene, and the reason for the others is unknown. A total of some 79,000 clones appear in this sample, more than 85% of them only once. 0.95% to 1.5% of the sample comes from the top ten. Notes on this clone: Its antigen is currently not known. The record has no base qualities; no much larger clone is one base away.

This TCR was recovered from a woman aged 40 to 50 with lung cancer. In this chain, TRBV11-3 is recombined with TRBJ2-5; 9 bases in the middle match TRBD2. The material sequenced was PBMCs. The encoded CDR3 is CASSFGGGALETQYF. The nucleotide sequence reads as follows: TGTGCCAGCAGCTTCGGCGGGGGGGCCCTAGAGACCCAGTACTTC.